This T cell receptor beta chain was recovered during a study of control samples from healthy donors and cancer patients. The table came from immunoSEQ multiplex PCR; TCRdb's copy has only in-frame clones and leaves some out. The sample includes roughly 130,000 clones, about 93% of them seen just once. The CDR3 covers 11 residues. Germline V gene data show CDR1 as LNHDA and CDR2 as SQIVND (reference sequence). Trimming pared 7 bases from V and 7 bases from J, leaving 10 bases between. The gene calls are TRBV19 and TRBJ1-2, with D possibly matching TRBD1 (5 bases). The sequenced sample consisted of PBMCs. The TCR originated in a man aged 45 to 65 with head and neck cancer. The CDR3 reads CASTSGLGYTF. The CDR3 DNA reads TGTGCCAGTACCTCAGGGCTTGGCTACACCTTC.